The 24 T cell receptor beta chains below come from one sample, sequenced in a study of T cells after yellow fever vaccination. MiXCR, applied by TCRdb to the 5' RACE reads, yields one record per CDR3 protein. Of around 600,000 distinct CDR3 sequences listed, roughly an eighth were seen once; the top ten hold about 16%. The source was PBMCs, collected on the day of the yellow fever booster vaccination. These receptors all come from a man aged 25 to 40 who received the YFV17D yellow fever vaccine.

Written as DNA, the CDR3 is TGCAGTGCTAGAGATAGGCGGAAGGTCAGGAATAACTATGGCTACACCTTC. Translated, it gives CSARDRRKVRNNYGYTF. The gene calls are TRBV20-1 and TRBJ1-2; no clear D gene. Germline CDR1 and CDR2: DFQATT and SNEGSKA (reference sequence). The CDR3 has 17 amino acids. Trimming removed 0 bases from V and 1 base from J, with 18 bases in between.

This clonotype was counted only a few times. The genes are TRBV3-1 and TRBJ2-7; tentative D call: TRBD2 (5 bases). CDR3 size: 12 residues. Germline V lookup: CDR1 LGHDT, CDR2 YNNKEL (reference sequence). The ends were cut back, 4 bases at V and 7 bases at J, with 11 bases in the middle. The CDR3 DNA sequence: TGTGCCAGCAGCCCAGGCGGGTTGGAGCAGTACTTC. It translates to CASSPGGLEQYF.

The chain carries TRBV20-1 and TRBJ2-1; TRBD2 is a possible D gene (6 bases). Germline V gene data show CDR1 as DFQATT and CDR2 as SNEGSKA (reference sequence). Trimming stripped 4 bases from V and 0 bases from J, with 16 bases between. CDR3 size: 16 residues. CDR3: CSATQRAWASYNEQFF. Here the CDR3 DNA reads TGCAGTGCTACCCAGCGGGCCTGGGCCTCCTACAATGAGCAGTTCTTC.

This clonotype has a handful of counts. The CDR3 DNA reads TGTGCCAGCAGCCCGCCGATCTCTTCCACAGATACGCAGTATTTT. This sequence encodes CASSPPISSTDTQYF. The chain uses TRBV7-9 and TRBJ2-3, with unresolved D. The CDR3 runs to 15 residues. V was clipped by 5 bases and J by 2 bases, with 14 bases between them. Germline CDR1 and CDR2: SEHNR and FQNEAQ (reference sequence).

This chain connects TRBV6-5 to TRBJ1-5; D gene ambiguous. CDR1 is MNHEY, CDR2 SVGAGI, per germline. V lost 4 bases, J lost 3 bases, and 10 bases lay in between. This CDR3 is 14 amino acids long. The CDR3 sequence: CASSLKGLNQPQHF. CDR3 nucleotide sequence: TGTGCCAGCAGTTTAAAAGGCCTCAATCAGCCCCAGCATTTT.

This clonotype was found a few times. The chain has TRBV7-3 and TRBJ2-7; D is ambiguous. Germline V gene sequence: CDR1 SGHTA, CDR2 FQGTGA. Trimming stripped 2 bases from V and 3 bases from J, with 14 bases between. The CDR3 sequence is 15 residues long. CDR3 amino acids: CASSLAGGAGYEQYF. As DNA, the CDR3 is TGTGCCAGCAGCTTAGCTGGCGGCGCTGGCTACGAGCAGTACTTC.

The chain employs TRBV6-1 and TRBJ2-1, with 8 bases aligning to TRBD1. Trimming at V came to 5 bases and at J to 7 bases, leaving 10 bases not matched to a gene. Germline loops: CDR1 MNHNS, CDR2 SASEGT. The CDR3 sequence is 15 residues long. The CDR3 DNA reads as TGTGCCAGCAGTCAAGACAGGGGAGCTAAAAATGAGCAGTTCTTC. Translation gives CASSQDRGAKNEQFF.

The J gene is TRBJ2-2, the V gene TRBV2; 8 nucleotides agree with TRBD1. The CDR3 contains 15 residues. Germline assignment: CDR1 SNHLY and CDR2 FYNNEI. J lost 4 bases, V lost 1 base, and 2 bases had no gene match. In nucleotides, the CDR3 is TGTGCCAGCAGTGAAGGGACAGGGTCCACCGGGGAGCTGTTTTTT. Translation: CASSEGTGSTGELFF.

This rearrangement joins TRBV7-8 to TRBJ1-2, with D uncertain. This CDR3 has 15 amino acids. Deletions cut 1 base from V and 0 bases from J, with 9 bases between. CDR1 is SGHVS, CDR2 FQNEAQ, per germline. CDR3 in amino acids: CASSLVRSPNYGYTF. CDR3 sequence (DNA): TGTGCCAGCAGCTTAGTACGTTCCCCTAACTATGGCTACACCTTC.

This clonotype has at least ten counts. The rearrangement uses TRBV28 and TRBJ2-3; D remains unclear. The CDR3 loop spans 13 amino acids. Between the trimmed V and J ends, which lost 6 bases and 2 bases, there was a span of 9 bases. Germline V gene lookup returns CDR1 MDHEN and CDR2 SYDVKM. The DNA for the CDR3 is TGTGCCAGCAGCTTCTCCTCCACAGATACGCAGTATTTT. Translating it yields CASSFSSTDTQYF.

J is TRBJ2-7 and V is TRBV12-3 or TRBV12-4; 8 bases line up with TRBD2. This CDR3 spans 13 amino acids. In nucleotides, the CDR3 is TGTTCCTGCTGTTTAGCGGGGCGGCCCGAGCAGTACTTC. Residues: CSCCLAGRPEQYF.

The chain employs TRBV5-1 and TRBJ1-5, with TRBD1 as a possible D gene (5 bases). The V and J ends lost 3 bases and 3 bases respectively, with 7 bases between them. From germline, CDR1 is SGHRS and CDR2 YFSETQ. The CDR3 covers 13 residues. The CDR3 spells CASSWGPNQPQHF. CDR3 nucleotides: TGCGCCAGCAGCTGGGGCCCCAATCAGCCCCAGCATTTT. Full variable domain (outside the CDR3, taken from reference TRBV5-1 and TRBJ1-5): KAGVTQTPRYLIKTRGQQVTLSCSPISGHRSVSWYQQTPGQGLQFLFEYFSETQRNKGNFPGRFSGRQFSNSRSEMNVSTLELGDSALYLCASSWGPNQPQHFGDGTRLSIL.

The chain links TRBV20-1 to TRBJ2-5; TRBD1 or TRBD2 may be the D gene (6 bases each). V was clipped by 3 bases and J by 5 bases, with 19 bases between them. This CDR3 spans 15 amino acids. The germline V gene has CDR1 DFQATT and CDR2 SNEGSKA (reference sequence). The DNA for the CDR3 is TGCAGTGCTAGGGGGGGCGGGAAAGGTGGTGAGACCCAGTACTTC. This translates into CSARGGGKGGETQYF.

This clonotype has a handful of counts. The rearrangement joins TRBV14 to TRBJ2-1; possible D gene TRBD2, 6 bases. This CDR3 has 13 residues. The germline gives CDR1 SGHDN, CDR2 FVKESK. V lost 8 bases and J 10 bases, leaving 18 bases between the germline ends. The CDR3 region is CASGGISGIEQFF. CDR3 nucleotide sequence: TGTGCCAGCGGGGGGATCTCGGGAATCGAGCAGTTCTTC.

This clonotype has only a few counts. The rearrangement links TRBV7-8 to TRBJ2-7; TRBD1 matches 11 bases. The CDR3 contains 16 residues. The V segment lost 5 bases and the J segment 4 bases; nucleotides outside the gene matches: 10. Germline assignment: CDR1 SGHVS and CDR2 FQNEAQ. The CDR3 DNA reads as TGTGCCAGCAGCGCGCTGTCCGGGACAGGGGGATACGAGCAGTACTTC. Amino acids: CASSALSGTGGYEQYF.

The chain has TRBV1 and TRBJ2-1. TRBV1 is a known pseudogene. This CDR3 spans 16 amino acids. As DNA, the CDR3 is TGCACCAGCGGAATTAGGCCGGCCGGCTCCTACAATGAGCAGTTCTTC. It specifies CTSGIRPAGSYNEQFF.

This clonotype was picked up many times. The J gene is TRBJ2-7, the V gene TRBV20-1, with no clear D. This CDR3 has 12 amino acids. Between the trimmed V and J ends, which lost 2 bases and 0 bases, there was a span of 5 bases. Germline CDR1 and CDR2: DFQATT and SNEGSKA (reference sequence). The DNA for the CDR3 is TGCAGTGCTAGATTACGCTCCTACGAGCAGTACTTC. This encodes CSARLRSYEQYF.

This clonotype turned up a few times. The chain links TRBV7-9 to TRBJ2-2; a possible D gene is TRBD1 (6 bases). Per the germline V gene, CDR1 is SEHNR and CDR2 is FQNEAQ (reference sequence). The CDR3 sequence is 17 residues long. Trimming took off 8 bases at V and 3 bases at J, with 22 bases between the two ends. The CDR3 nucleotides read TGTGCCAGCTCGGGGTTCGGTGGAGCAGGGGACACCGGGGAGCTGTTTTTT. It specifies CASSGFGGAGDTGELFF.

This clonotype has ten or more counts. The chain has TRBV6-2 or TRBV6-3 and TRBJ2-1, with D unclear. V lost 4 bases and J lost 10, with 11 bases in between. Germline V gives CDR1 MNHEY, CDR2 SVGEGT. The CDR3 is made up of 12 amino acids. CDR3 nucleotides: TGTGCCAGCAGTTTACGGGCCGGGGAGCAGTTCTTC. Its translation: CASSLRAGEQFF.

This CDR3 is CATRVGAGGLNEQFF. Written as DNA, the CDR3 is TGTGCCACCAGGGTTGGAGCGGGAGGTCTCAATGAGCAGTTCTTC. This chain connects TRBV2 to TRBJ2-1, with 9 bases matching TRBD2. The V gene's germline CDR1 is SNHLY and CDR2 FYNNEI. V was clipped by 10 bases and J by 6 bases; unmatched bases: 13. There are 15 residues in the CDR3.

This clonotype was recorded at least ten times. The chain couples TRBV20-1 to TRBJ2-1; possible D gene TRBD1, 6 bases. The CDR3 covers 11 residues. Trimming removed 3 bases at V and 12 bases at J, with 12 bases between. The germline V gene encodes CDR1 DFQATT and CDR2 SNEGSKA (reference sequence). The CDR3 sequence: CSASHRDGQFF. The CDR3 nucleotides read TGCAGTGCTAGCCACAGGGATGGGCAGTTCTTC.

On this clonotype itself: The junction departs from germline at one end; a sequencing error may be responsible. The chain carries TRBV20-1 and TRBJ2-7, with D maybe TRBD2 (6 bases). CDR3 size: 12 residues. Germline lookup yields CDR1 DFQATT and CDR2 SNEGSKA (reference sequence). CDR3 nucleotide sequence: TGCAGAGCTAGAGCCATGGGGGGTGAGCAGTACTTC. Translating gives CRARAMGGEQYF.

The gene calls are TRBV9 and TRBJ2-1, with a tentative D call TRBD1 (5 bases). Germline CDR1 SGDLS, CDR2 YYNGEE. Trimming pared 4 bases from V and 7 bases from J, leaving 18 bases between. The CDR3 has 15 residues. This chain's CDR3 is CASSLGVGRINEQFF. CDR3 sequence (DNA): TGTGCCAGCAGCTTAGGGGTGGGTAGGATTAATGAGCAGTTCTTC.

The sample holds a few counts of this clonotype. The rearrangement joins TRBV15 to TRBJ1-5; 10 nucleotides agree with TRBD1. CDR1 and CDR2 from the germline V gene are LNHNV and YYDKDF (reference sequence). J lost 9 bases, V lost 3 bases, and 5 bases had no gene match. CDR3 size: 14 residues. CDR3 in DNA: TGTGCCACCAGCAGGGACAGGGGGATGCGGCCCCAGCATTTT. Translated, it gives CATSRDRGMRPQHF.